These T cell receptor beta chains were read from a single sample in a study of technical replicates of blood from four donors. Data came from immunoSEQ multiplex PCR; TCRdb stores just in-frame clones and leaves some out. The sample includes roughly 72,000 clones, about nine tenths of them seen just once. The sequenced sample was T cells isolated from PBMCs. The receptors here all came from a human donor in good health. CDR3s include the opening cysteine and the closing phenylalanine or tryptophan. A D gene is named only where the DNA matches it firmly. Clone size is not always given. Where it is, it says once, few, many or a class for expanded clones.

cdr3_aa,cdr3_nt,j_call,d_call,clone_size,v_call
CASSLGLAGVKEGFTDTQYF,TGTGCCAGCAGCTTAGGACTAGCGGGAGTGAAGGAAGGATTCACAGATACGCAGTATTTT,TRBJ2-3,TRBD2,.,TRBV11-3
CASSLRGGNEKLFF,TGTGCCAGCAGTTTAAGGGGAGGTAATGAAAAACTGTTTTTT,TRBJ1-4,.,.,TRBV27
CAPRGDRGRAVGEQYF,TGTGCCCCAAGGGGGGATCGCGGGAGGGCCGTGGGTGAGCAGTACTTC,TRBJ2-7,TRBD2,.,TRBV10-3
CASTLGQGRVLNGYTF,TGTGCCAGCACTTTAGGACAGGGAAGGGTCTTAAATGGCTACACCTTC,TRBJ1-2,TRBD1,.,TRBV28
CASSPSSGDSNEQYF,TGTGCCAGCAGCCCCAGCTCGGGAGATAGTAACGAGCAGTACTTC,TRBJ2-7,.,.,TRBV9
CASSQLGGDNEKLFF,TGCGCCAGCAGCCAATTAGGGGGGGATAATGAAAAACTGTTTTTT,TRBJ1-4,.,.,TRBV4-3
CASSSPSFIAQHF,TGTGCCAGCAGTTCCCCGAGTTTCATAGCCCAGCATTTT,TRBJ1-5,.,.,TRBV28
CASSDLPGQLYGYTF,TGTGCCAGCAGCGATTTACCGGGACAGTTATATGGCTACACCTTC,TRBJ1-2,TRBD1,.,TRBV6-1
CASSLRSGRAPRTNTGELFF,TGCGCCAGCAGCCTTCGCAGCGGGAGGGCCCCCCGTACGAACACCGGGGAGCTGTTTTTT,TRBJ2-2,TRBD2,once,TRBV4-1
CAWSAQDTGELFF,TGTGCCTGGAGTGCGCAGGATACCGGGGAGCTGTTTTTT,TRBJ2-2,.,once,TRBV30
CASSGTSGASYNEQFF,TGCGCCAGCAGTGGGACTAGCGGGGCTTCCTACAATGAGCAGTTCTTC,TRBJ2-1,TRBD2,.,TRBV10-2
CASSEPGGNGELFF,TGTGCCAGCAGTGAACCGGGAGGTAATGGGGAGCTGTTTTTT,TRBJ2-2,TRBD2,.,TRBV2
CASSAWGETNEKLFF,TGTGCCAGTAGTGCATGGGGCGAGACTAATGAAAAACTGTTTTTT,TRBJ1-4,.,.,TRBV19
CASSGEAGLSYEQYF,TGTGCCAGCAGCGGCGAGGCAGGGCTCTCCTACGAGCAGTACTTC,TRBJ2-7,.,.,TRBV5-8
CASSLDLRTNQPQHF,TGTGCCAGCAGCTTGGATTTGAGAACCAATCAGCCCCAGCATTTT,TRBJ1-5,.,.,TRBV5-5
CASSPWTTETYNEQFF,TGCGCCAGCAGCCCCTGGACTACCGAGACCTACAATGAGCAGTTCTTC,TRBJ2-1,.,.,TRBV5-1
CASSLGPPGTIYF,TGTGCCAGCAGCTTGGGTCCACCCGGGACCATATATTTT,TRBJ1-3,.,.,TRBV5-6
CASGTGGTVSNTGELFF,TGTGCTAGTGGTACAGGGGGCACCGTTTCGAACACCGGGGAGCTGTTTTTT,TRBJ2-2,TRBD1,.,TRBV12-5
CASSSEYQNTIYF,TGCGCCAGCAGCTCCGAGTACCAAAACACCATATATTTT,TRBJ1-3,.,.,TRBV5-1
CASSSRDSTHEQYF,TGTGCCAGCAGCTCCCGGGACAGTACCCACGAGCAGTACTTC,TRBJ2-7,TRBD1,.,TRBV7-9
CASSLLAGNYNEQFF,TGTGCCAGTAGTTTACTAGCGGGAAATTACAATGAGCAGTTCTTC,TRBJ2-1,TRBD2,.,TRBV19
CASRSGTSVYEQYF,TGTGCCAGCAGAAGTGGGACTAGCGTCTACGAGCAGTACTTC,TRBJ2-7,TRBD2,.,TRBV6-1
CASSLGSRANQPQHF,TGTGCCAGCAGCTTAGGTTCCAGGGCAAATCAGCCCCAGCATTTT,TRBJ1-5,.,.,TRBV7-2
CASTRSRVLVEWTGELFF,TGTGCCAGCACCAGATCCAGGGTGTTAGTTGAGTGGACCGGGGAGCTGTTTTTT,TRBJ2-2,.,once,TRBV5-6
CAISESIWQGAYEQYF,TGTGCCATCAGTGAGTCGATTTGGCAGGGCGCCTACGAGCAGTACTTC,TRBJ2-7,.,.,TRBV10-3
CASVSPGSNIQYF,TGTGCCAGCGTCTCCCCTGGGAGTAACATTCAGTACTTC,TRBJ2-4,.,.,TRBV6-5
CASSPPTDDTIYF,TGTGCCAGCTCACCACCGACAGACGACACCATATATTTT,TRBJ1-3,.,.,TRBV18
CAGRVANEKLFF,TGTGCCGGCCGGGTCGCTAATGAAAAACTGTTTTTT,TRBJ1-4,.,.,TRBV2
CASSPRGLADLEQFF,TGTGCCAGCAGCCCCAGGGGACTAGCGGACCTCGAGCAGTTCTTC,TRBJ2-1,TRBD2,.,TRBV7-9
CSVPSPTTNEKLFF,TGCAGCGTCCCAAGCCCAACAACTAATGAAAAACTGTTTTTT,TRBJ1-4,.,.,TRBV29-1
CASSLTDSLNTEAFF,TGTGCCAGCAGCTTAACGGACAGCTTGAACACTGAAGCTTTCTTT,TRBJ1-1,.,.,TRBV7-3
CASSAGGLAGLLATGELFF,TGTGCCAGCAGCGCCGGCGGACTAGCGGGACTACTTGCTACCGGGGAGCTGTTTTTT,TRBJ2-2,TRBD2,.,TRBV9
CASSGRPGGGEAFF,TGCGCCAGCAGCGGCAGACCGGGTGGTGGTGAAGCTTTCTTT,TRBJ1-1,.,.,TRBV5-1
CASSHQTGGPNQPQHF,TGTGCCAGCAGCCACCAAACAGGGGGACCCAATCAGCCCCAGCATTTT,TRBJ1-5,TRBD1,once,TRBV7-2
CASSFPPQYTEAFF,TGTGCCAGCAGTTTCCCCCCTCAGTACACTGAAGCTTTCTTT,TRBJ1-1,.,few,TRBV28
CASSFVRTREQYF,TGTGCCAGCAGCTTTGTCCGGACAAGAGAGCAGTACTTC,TRBJ2-7,.,.,TRBV9
CASSLGWTGGSYEQYF,TGTGCCAGCAGCTTAGGTTGGACGGGAGGGTCCTACGAGCAGTACTTC,TRBJ2-7,TRBD2,.,TRBV7-8
CASSLAQGMGYEQYF,TGTGCCAGCAGCTTGGCACAGGGAATGGGTTACGAGCAGTACTTC,TRBJ2-7,.,.,TRBV7-2
CATSTGLAGVHEQYF,TGTGCCACCAGCACAGGTTTAGCGGGAGTGCACGAGCAGTACTTC,TRBJ2-7,TRBD2,.,TRBV15
CASRGTVYGYTF,TGTGCCAGCAGGGGGACAGTCTATGGCTACACCTTC,TRBJ1-2,TRBD1,.,TRBV2
CASGQVEAFF,TGTGCCAGTGGACAGGTAGAAGCTTTCTTT,TRBJ1-1,TRBD1,.,TRBV19
CASSVSNEQFF,TGTGCCAGCAGCGTTAGCAATGAGCAGTTCTTC,TRBJ2-1,.,.,TRBV7-2
CASSQGPGGPGETQYF,TGTGCCAGCAGCCAAGGCCCGGGAGGGCCAGGGGAGACCCAGTACTTC,TRBJ2-5,TRBD2,.,TRBV14
CASSEAGLQETQYF,TGTGCCAGCAGTGAAGCGGGGCTCCAAGAGACCCAGTACTTC,TRBJ2-5,.,.,TRBV6-1
CASSGAGSDTEAFF,TGTGCCAGTAGTGGCGCAGGGTCTGACACTGAAGCTTTCTTT,TRBJ1-1,.,few,TRBV19
CASSLGDRDWGYTF,TGCGCCAGCAGCTTGGGGGACAGGGACTGGGGCTACACCTTC,TRBJ1-2,TRBD1,.,TRBV5-1
CASSYSTGDGYTF,TGTGCCAGCAGTTACTCGACAGGCGATGGCTACACCTTC,TRBJ1-2,.,.,TRBV6-5
CASINRGRIRETQYF,TGTGCCAGCATAAACAGGGGGAGAATTCGAGAGACCCAGTACTTC,TRBJ2-5,TRBD1,.,TRBV27
CASSQDFLAGGRDTQYF,TGCGCCAGCAGCCAAGATTTCCTAGCGGGAGGTCGAGATACGCAGTATTTT,TRBJ2-3,TRBD2,.,TRBV4-3